These T cell receptor beta chains were read from a single sample in a study of OX40 agonist ivuxolimab in advanced cancers. Generated by immunoSEQ multiplex PCR, the TCRdb table keeps only in-frame clones and is missing some. The repertoire consists of around 80,000 clones, with about 85% occurring once and the leading ten covering more than 0.5%. This specimen was CD4+ or CD8+ T cells sorted from blood, taken in a trial of the OX40 agonist ivuxolimab. The source is an adult with an advanced solid tumor such as melanoma, head and neck, liver or kidney cancer. Each CDR3 is given with its conserved first and last residue. D genes are given only for firm matches. Clone sizes are given selectively: once, few, many, or a class where the clone is expanded.

TRBJ1-2	TRBV28	NA	NA	TGTGCCAGCAAACCGGGGGGGGGTGGCTACACCTTC	CASKPGGGGYTF
TRBJ2-2	TRBV18	TRBD1	NA	TGTGCCAGCTCACTGTTAAGGACAGGGGCGACCGGGGAGCTGTTTTTT	CASSLLRTGATGELFF
TRBJ1-6	TRBV11-2	NA	once	TGTGCCAGCAAGGGGGGGAATAATTCACCCCTCCACTTT	CASKGGNNSPLHF
TRBJ2-3	TRBV25-1	NA	NA	TGTGCCAGCAGTGAATATCGACGGGCAGATACGCAGTATTTT	CASSEYRRADTQYF
TRBJ2-7	TRBV4-3	TRBD2	once	TGCGCCAGCAGCTCATTACTAGCGGGAGAAACCGAGCAGTACTTC	CASSSLLAGETEQYF
TRBJ1-1	TRBV27	NA	NA	TGTGCCAGCAGTTTATCCTGGGCAGACAAGAGGAACACTGAAGCTTTCTTT	CASSLSWADKRNTEAFF
TRBJ1-4	TRBV7-8	TRBD1	once	TGTGCCAGCAGTGATAAAGGGGGCGAAAAACTGTTTTTT	CASSDKGGEKLFF
TRBJ1-1	TRBV1	NA	NA	TGCACCAGCAGCCAAGCGACCGTGACTTTGGCTTTCTTT	CTSSQATVTLAFF
TRBJ2-7	TRBV11-3	NA	NA	TGTGCCAGCAGCTTACGTGTAGGGTCCCCGTCCTACGAGCAGTACTTC	CASSLRVGSPSYEQYF
TRBJ2-7	TRBV7-9	NA	NA	TGTGCCAGCAGCCTGTGGGACGGTTACGAGCAGTACTTC	CASSLWDGYEQYF
TRBJ2-7	TRBV25-1	NA	many	TGTGCCAGCAGTGGTTCCTACGAGCAGTACTTC	CASSGSYEQYF
TRBJ1-3	TRBV11-2	NA	NA	TGTGCCAGCAGCTCAACGTGGGGAGGAAACACCATATATTTT	CASSSTWGGNTIYF
TRBJ1-5	TRBV27	NA	NA	TGTGCCAGCAGTCCATGGGCCCCCAATCAGCCCCAGCATTTT	CASSPWAPNQPQHF
TRBJ2-3	TRBV4-1	NA	NA	TGCGCCAGCAGTCCACAAAGGCAAATTAGAACAGATACGCAGTATTTT	CASSPQRQIRTDTQYF
TRBJ2-5	TRBV7-9	NA	NA	TGTGCCAGCAGCTTAGGCCGGACAAGTACCCTGAAAGAGACCCAGTACTTC	CASSLGRTSTLKETQYF
TRBJ2-1	TRBV6-1	TRBD2	NA	TGTGCCAGCAGTGCCGGGACTAGCGGCTACAATGAGCAGTTCTTC	CASSAGTSGYNEQFF
TRBJ1-1	TRBV11-3	TRBD1	NA	TGTGCCAGCAGCTCGGGACAGGGCTTTGAAGCTTTCTTT	CASSSGQGFEAFF
TRBJ1-1	TRBV20-1	NA	many	TGCAGGGCCTCGACGAACACTGAAGCTTTCTTT	CRASTNTEAFF
TRBJ1-5	TRBV5-6	NA	NA	TGTGCCAGCAGCCGAAGGACTGCGGCAAAAAATCAGCCCCAGCATTTT	CASSRRTAAKNQPQHF
TRBJ1-5	TRBV19	NA	NA	TGTGCCAGTAGTATTTTTGGCACCCCGACTAAGCCCCAGCATTTT	CASSIFGTPTKPQHF
TRBJ1-5	TRBV2	NA	NA	TGTGCCAGCAGTTGGAGGGGTAGTGGCAATCAGCCCCAGCATTTT	CASSWRGSGNQPQHF
TRBJ2-7	TRBV11-2	TRBD1	once	TGTGCCAGCACCGTAGGGGGACAGGGTACCTACGAGCAGTACTTC	CASTVGGQGTYEQYF
TRBJ2-5	TRBV5-1	TRBD1	NA	TGCGCCAGCAGCGAGAGACAGGGGGCAGAGACCCAGTACTTC	CASSERQGAETQYF
TRBJ1-1	TRBV5-1	TRBD1	NA	TGCGCCAGCAGTTTCGCAACAGGGGGCGGCCGGAGGAGCACTGAAGCTTTCTTT	CASSFATGGGRRSTEAFF
TRBJ2-3	TRBV6-5	TRBD1	once	TGTGCCAGCAGCCCTGGGTGGGGACAGACAGATACGCAGTATTTT	CASSPGWGQTDTQYF
TRBJ1-5	TRBV7-3	NA	NA	TGTGCCAGCAGCTTAACGGGAGACAGAAGTCAGCCCCAGCATTTT	CASSLTGDRSQPQHF
TRBJ2-3	TRBV27	TRBD2	NA	TGTGCCAGCAGACCTGCGGGACTAGCGGGGAACACAGATACGCAGTATTTT	CASRPAGLAGNTDTQYF
TRBJ2-5	TRBV6-4	NA	NA	TGTGCCAGCAGTTTGGGCAGGGGTGAGACCCAGTACTTC	CASSLGRGETQYF
TRBJ1-5	TRBV6-5	NA	NA	TGTGCCAGCAGTTACTCGGGGCAGGGTAGTCAGCCCCAGCATTTT	CASSYSGQGSQPQHF
TRBJ2-6	TRBV27	NA	NA	TGTGCCAGCAGTCTCCTTGCTGGGGCCAACGTCCTGACTTTC	CASSLLAGANVLTF
TRBJ1-5	TRBV7-2	NA	NA	TGTGCCAGCGCGAGGGGGGTAGGGAGCAATCAGCCCCAGCATTTT	CASARGVGSNQPQHF
TRBJ1-5	TRBV19	NA	once	TGTGCCAGTAGTGAGACAGTTCCTAGCAATCAGCCCCAGCATTTT	CASSETVPSNQPQHF
TRBJ2-1	TRBV2	NA	NA	TGTGCCAGCAGTGTCACCCGGGCCTACGGGGATGAGCAGTTCTTC	CASSVTRAYGDEQFF
TRBJ2-3	TRBV7-9	NA	NA	TGTGCCAGCAGCTTAAGGGGACGGTCAGATACGCAGTATTTT	CASSLRGRSDTQYF
TRBJ1-1	TRBV6-1	TRBD1	NA	TGTGCCAGCAGTGGGGGACAGGGTACGGCTGACACTGAAGCTTTCTTT	CASSGGQGTADTEAFF
TRBJ1-2	TRBV2	TRBD1	NA	TGTGCCAGCAGTGTGGACAGGGTAGAAGGCTACACCTTC	CASSVDRVEGYTF
TRBJ2-5	TRBV2	TRBD2	few	TGTGCCGGACAGACTAGCGCGGAGACCCAGTACTTC	CAGQTSAETQYF
TRBJ1-2	TRBV20-1	NA	NA	TGCAGTGCTAGAAATGGCTACACCTTC	CSARNGYTF
TRBJ2-1	TRBV19	NA	NA	TGTGCCAGTAGTCTCCGGAGGAGGGGGCATGGTGAGCAGTTCTTC	CASSLRRRGHGEQFF
TRBJ2-3	TRBV5-4	TRBD2	NA	TGTGCCAGCAGCGCCTCCTTAGCGGGAGGAGATACGCAGTATTTT	CASSASLAGGDTQYF
TRBJ1-2	TRBV4-3	TRBD1	once	TGCGCCAGCAGCCCTCGCGGGACAGGGCTTTCATATACCTTC	CASSPRGTGLSYTF
TRBJ2-7	TRBV5-6	NA	NA	TGTGCCAGCGGACCAATGGGGCTCCTCTCCTACGAGCAGTACTTC	CASGPMGLLSYEQYF
TRBJ2-4	TRBV2	TRBD1	once	TGTGCCAGCAGTGACCGACAGGGTGGGGGCATTCAGTACTTC	CASSDRQGGGIQYF
TRBJ2-4	TRBV5-4	TRBD2	NA	TGTGCCAGCAGCGCCCAGGGAGGGAGCCAAAACATTCAGTACTTC	CASSAQGGSQNIQYF